This TCR beta chain emerged from a study of T cells in Graves' hyperthyroidism and ophthalmopathy. General study results and limits: Most thyroid-expanded clonotypes above 0.001 were also found in blood. Ophthalmopathy got predicted by the model a median about six months before its onset.

This clonotype appeared a few times. Its antigen is not known. Regions amplified from RNA transcripts were the TCR beta CDR3 regions. HTBI primers drove first-round RT-PCR of the TCR CDR3. One entry per CDR3 protein results from TCRdb running MiXCR on the multiplex PCR reads. The table lists 650,000 to 850,000 distinct CDR3 sequences, 15% to 20% of them singletons. Uncontrolled infection, other autoimmune disease, pregnancy or lactation barred patients from enrollment. Fresh peripheral blood, around 9.3 ml of it, supplied the PBMCs. Per the germline V gene, CDR1 is MNHEY and CDR2 is SMNVEV (reference sequence). V was pared by 5 bases and J by 3 bases, with 19 bases between. This CDR3 contains 16 residues.

The TCR was taken from a woman aged 50 to 65 with Graves' hyperthyroidism that later progressed to Graves' ophthalmopathy. Sequencing used blood. The genes are TRBV27 and TRBJ2-5; possible D gene TRBD1, 5 bases. As DNA, the CDR3 is TGTGCCAGCAGTCCCCTTTGGGGCCCGAAGGAAGAGACCCAGTACTTC. Protein: CASSPLWGPKEETQYF.